Sequencing of this TCR beta chain was carried out in a study of OX40 agonist ivuxolimab in advanced cancers. As for the study more broadly: The costimulatory receptor OX40 (CD134) was targeted by ivuxolimab, a fully human IgG2 agonistic monoclonal antibody. Peripheral TCRbeta sequencing was intended to test whether TCR sequence diversity was altered and clonal T-cell expansion was caused by ivuxolimab. Of the roughly 52 dose-escalation patients, hepatocellular carcinoma was present in about 20, melanoma in approximately 15, renal cell carcinoma in 9 and head and neck cancer in 9. Intravenous ivuxolimab was administered to patients every 2 weeks at six dose levels: 0.01, 0.1, 0.3, 1.5, 3 and 10 mg/kg. In the dose-escalation cohort, around four fifths of patients were male, and the mean age was around 60 years, with a range of about 23 to 85. The paper covers the monotherapy dose-escalation part of the phase I ivuxolimab trial, which included N of about 50 patients. Prior anti-PD-1, anti-PD-L1 or anti-CTLA-4 therapy was permitted, and approximately 42% of dose-escalation patients had received checkpoint inhibitors. Three dose-escalation patients achieved partial responses, one with hepatocellular carcinoma and two with cutaneous melanoma. Study-wide conclusions, independent of this receptor: In the 0.1-3.0 mg/kg groups, partial responders had among the lowest normalized peripheral clonal expansion, particularly in CD8+ T cells. At doses of 0.1 to 3.0 mg/kg, clonal expansion of both CD4+ and CD8+ blood T cells was observed from baseline to week 6. Low levels of normalized T-cell clonal expansion were also seen in some nonresponding patients. The antigen specificity of the peripheral T cells that underwent clonal expansion was not determined. After ivuxolimab, expanded clones were on average more numerous among CD8+ T cells than among CD4+ T cells.

Between the V and J ends, shortened by 4 bases and 6 bases respectively, the junction contains 5 bases. The germline V gene encodes CDR1 SGHNT and CDR2 YYREEE (reference sequence). The CDR3 spans 11 residues, from the cysteine through the phenylalanine. Only the CDR3 DNA is retained, 33 bases long and in frame from the first base. Remarks on this clone: No antigen is known for it. No base-level quality is on record; no much larger clone is a single base apart.

The trial excluded patients who had a history of autoimmune disease or who were on systemic immunosuppression. In every dose cohort, peripheral blood was drawn for TCR sequencing at baseline, cycle 4 day 1, and cycle 7 day 1. Samples came from an open-label, multicenter, first-in-human phase I dose-escalation trial of ivuxolimab. Adults with locally advanced or metastatic melanoma, renal cell carcinoma, hepatocellular carcinoma or head and neck squamous cell carcinoma were enrolled in the trial. CD4+ and CD8+ T cells were sorted separately from peripheral blood before TCR sequencing. To sequence the TCRbeta CDR3 region, genomic DNA was isolated from the sorted cells. The immunoSEQ Assay was used for sequencing of TCRbeta CDR3 regions. Drawn from immuneACCESS, this table holds only the in-frame rearrangements with V and J called that TCRdb kept. Clones are partly lost; checked studies trace under half to an unresolved V gene and leave the rest unexplained. In this sample the table shows around 130,000 clones, around 93% of which occur a single time. Jointly, the top ten make up approximately 0.15% of the sample.

Sequenced material: CD4+ or CD8+ T cells sorted from blood, taken in a trial of the OX40 agonist ivuxolimab. The clonotype comes from an adult with an advanced solid tumor such as melanoma, head and neck, liver or kidney cancer. This receptor chain uses TRBV5-4 and TRBJ2-1; no D gene call is confident. CDR3 protein: CASSLLNEQFF. The base sequence is TGTGCCAGCAGCCTCCTCAATGAGCAGTTCTTC.